This TCR beta chain was recorded in a study of cytomegalovirus exposure and HLA in healthy donors (dated by TCRdb to 2016 to 2017). Background on the whole study: An earlier analysis of approximately 550 of the donors reported more than 250 Gb of sequence data and 117 million unique TCR beta sequences from about 179 million T cells. High-throughput TCR immunosequencing, statistical association of individual TCRs with disease status, and machine learning were combined to predict cytomegalovirus infection status. All discovery cohort repertoires had been generated using a single sequencing platform. In the later analysis, no new phenotypic data were used to find candidate immune exposures; instead, reliance was placed on TCR beta sequences and their occurrence across donors. Around 320 gigabases of sequencing data and approximately 80 million unique TCR sequences were included in an early release covering roughly 600 HLA-typed donors. To study patterns of TCR occurrence, a later analysis re-analyzed previously published TCR beta repertoires from just over 650 donors and added high-resolution HLA genotyping. Among almost 400 genotyped donors of the cohort, an average of roughly 240,000 unique TCR beta nucleotide sequences were sequenced per donor, about a sixth of them non-productive. The T cell repertoires of roughly 660 subjects were profiled by immunosequencing and related to cytomegalovirus serostatus. The number of typed donors differed by locus: 629-630 for A, B, C, DRB1 and DQB1; about 520 for DQA1; around 580 for DPA1; and approximately 450 for DPB1. HLA typing included class I and class II loci at four-digit resolution. A later genetic analysis used genome-wide SNP genotypes for about 60% of the roughly 700 donors, treating that subset as a discovery cohort. Roughly 5 DR-DQ haplotypes were handled as single units for association and clustering because linkage in the cohort was strong. Donor age, sex, ethnicity and CMV serostatus were compiled alongside the repertoire data. The study aimed to test whether signatures of past pathogen exposure could be identified by cataloging public T cell receptors. In an earlier analysis of several hundred of the donors, high-throughput TCR beta sequencing was used to judge whether each TCR beta V gene segment behaved as functional or pseudogenic. In addition to the first cohort of hundreds of subjects, a separate validation cohort of approximately 120 different subjects was used. Of the approximately 400 genotyped donors, less than 85% were placed in the genetic ancestry cluster associated with self-reported Caucasian donors. Beyond this particular receptor, the publication reports: Sequencing depth was assumed to be roughly uniform across donors in the presence/absence analyses, though that assumption may not hold. Immune exposure information for the cohort was limited to CMV serostatus. The authors suggested that the approach could potentially be generalized to other disease states and immunological phenotypes. A cluster of highly shared sequence variants was judged likely to be a technical artifact of the sequencing pipeline. A few of the identified cytomegalovirus-associated TCR beta chains were confirmed in vitro to be specific for cytomegalovirus antigens. Correlated functional status among segregating V segments might be attributable to linkage disequilibrium, but an unknown experimental factor could not be ruled out. The study gave a list of around 170 TCR beta chains associated with cytomegalovirus. In a later analysis, several top co-occurrence clusters were reported to appear linked to parvovirus B19, influenza, CMV and Epstein-Barr virus. This cohort had only TCR beta chains sequenced, and the lack of alpha or paired-chain data limited which features could be detected. Assigning TCR associations to individual alleles was difficult when HLA alleles, especially DR and DQ, strongly co-occurred. Because counts were too low, roughly 16 rarely observed V segments, including chromosome 9 orphons, were excluded from the earlier analysis of some 540 of the donors. In a later analysis, the rate of TCR association differed among HLA loci, with DRB1 alleles having the most associated TCRs and HLA-C alleles having the fewest. A later analysis found that HLA-associated TCR beta chains were more clonally expanded and had lower generation probabilities than equally common non-associated chains. V-gene and J-gene trimming of TCR beta chains was associated with a missense DCLRE1C variant in a later genetic analysis, and the association was replicated in an independent cohort. The 87-base-pair reads could not distinguish some IMGT-functional V segments, including TRBV6-2 and TRBV6-3, so those segments were excluded. According to a later genetic analysis, donors in an Asian-associated ancestry cluster had fewer N-insertions in productive TCRs than the approximately 670-donor mean. In both the original and validation cohorts, the classifier was reported to diagnose cytomegalovirus status with high specificity and sensitivity. A further reported finding was that TCR beta sequences accurately predicted the HLA-A and HLA-B alleles for most subjects in the first cohort. Because HLA typing was missing for some donors at each locus, association tests included only the typed subset. Most TCR sequences were observed very rarely across donors, whereas some public TCRs were present in many individuals. Most CMV-associated TCR beta chains appeared to be HLA-restricted in a later analysis, and the HLA associations seemed to be driven largely by CMV exposure. An earlier analysis of roughly 570 of the donors showed that most TCR beta V segments appeared in productive rearrangements either about 90% or about 30% of the time, which broadly matched IMGT annotations. A later analysis associated 15,000 to 20,000 TCR beta sequences with specific HLA alleles at a false discovery rate of 0.05.

About this clone itself: The antigen this receptor binds is unknown. Per-nucleotide qualities are absent, and no much larger clonotype sits a single base away.

The cohort was made up of roughly 670 healthy bone marrow donors. All cohort members were sampled while nominally healthy, although unrecorded immune exposures were likely present. The donor tested CMV seronegative and was one of the 352 seronegative cohort members. A peripheral blood sample was collected from each donor, and TCR beta sequencing was performed on peripheral blood mononuclear cells. The Qiagen DNeasy Blood Extraction Kit was used to extract genomic DNA from the blood cell samples. From cysteine to phenylalanine, the CDR3 is 15 amino acids long. Just the 45-base CDR3 DNA is kept, in frame starting at base 1. The trim is 3 bases for V and 7 bases for J, with a gap of 18 bases between the germline ends. The germline V gene yields MDHEN for CDR1 and SYDVKM for CDR2. Library preparation employed the immunoSEQ multiplex PCR assay. For the multiplex PCR, a mixture combining 60 forward primers for TCR Vbeta segments and 13 reverse primers for TCR Jbeta segments was used. The CDR3 region of rearranged TCR beta genes was amplified from genomic DNA by a multiplex PCR assay. On the Illumina HiSeq System, the amplified TCR beta libraries were sequenced as 87-base-pair reads. In the source study's methods: In a later analysis, tens of millions of unique TCR beta chains were counted across the roughly 610 repertoires, and approximately 11 million of these chains were shared by at least two donors. A nearest-neighbor algorithm error-corrected the raw reads and collapsed the reads into unique sequences, merging closely related sequences to remove PCR and sequencing errors. Alignment of CDR3 sequences to IMGT reference sequences was used to assign V, D and J gene segments. Each retained sequence needed at least a six-nucleotide match to both a V gene segment and a J gene segment. A rearrangement was called productive if the CDR3 had no stop codons and remained in frame with V and J, and every other rearrangement was called non-productive. Following IMGT convention, CDR3 was defined as the stretch from the second conserved V-encoded cysteine up to the conserved J-encoded phenylalanine. Sequences without an unambiguous match to a single V gene segment were excluded from the earlier analysis of several hundred of the donors. In an earlier analysis of approximately 610 of the donors, V segments were called functional above 56.7% productive rearrangements and were called segregating when the between-donor standard deviation exceeded 5%. A statistical classification framework was built to diagnose cytomegalovirus status from the catalog of TCR beta chain sequences. A later analysis assigned V and J genes by comparing TCR nucleotide sequences with IMGT/GENE-DB human TR gene sequences. A later analysis assigned CDR3 sequences and most-parsimonious VDJ recombination scenarios with the TCRdist pipeline. In a later analysis, each TCR beta chain was defined by its CDR3 amino acid sequence together with its V-gene family, and reads without a unique V-gene family were excluded. In a later analysis, fewer than 650 highly shared, low-generation-probability nucleotide sequences were removed to address suspected cross-contamination and a sequencing artifact. In a later analysis, a clonal expansion index for each public chain was calculated from normalized within-repertoire ranks of inferred template counts. Generation probabilities in a later analysis came from a VDJ recombination model fitted to out-of-frame rearrangements, and those results were checked against IGoR. In a later analysis, TCR-TCR, TCR-HLA and TCR-CMV co-occurrence was scored with hypergeometric tests, and a repertoire-size bias correction was applied to TCR pairs. A later analysis estimated false discovery rates by permuting HLA or CMV assignments 20 times. In a later analysis, co-occurring TCRs were grouped using DBSCAN, and TCRdist sequence similarity was added for clustering within HLA-allele-positive subsets. For co-occurrence clustering, repertoires with fewer than 30,000 or more than 120,000 public chains were excluded, along with roughly 5 repertoires with anomalous nucleotide sharing. In TCRdb, the immuneACCESS table is reduced to in-frame sequences with V and J assigned. These tables do not hold every clone; where another copy was compared, an unresolved V gene accounts for under half, and the others remain unexplained. V, J and clone size are those of that table, while D and trimming were read from the DNA. For this sample the table gives 50,000 to 65,000 clones, of which 82% were detected only once. The ten largest clones add up to approximately 2.8% of the sample.

The receptor was derived from a woman aged 18-30 years in good health and CMV-seronegative. Recombination joined TRBV28 with TRBJ1-1; TRBD1 could be the D gene, as 5 bases match. The sample taken for sequencing was PBMCs. The sequenced DNA: TGTGCCAGCAGTTTGGCGGGGATGGGGCCTCTTGAAGCTTTCTTT. Its coded protein is CASSLAGMGPLEAFF.